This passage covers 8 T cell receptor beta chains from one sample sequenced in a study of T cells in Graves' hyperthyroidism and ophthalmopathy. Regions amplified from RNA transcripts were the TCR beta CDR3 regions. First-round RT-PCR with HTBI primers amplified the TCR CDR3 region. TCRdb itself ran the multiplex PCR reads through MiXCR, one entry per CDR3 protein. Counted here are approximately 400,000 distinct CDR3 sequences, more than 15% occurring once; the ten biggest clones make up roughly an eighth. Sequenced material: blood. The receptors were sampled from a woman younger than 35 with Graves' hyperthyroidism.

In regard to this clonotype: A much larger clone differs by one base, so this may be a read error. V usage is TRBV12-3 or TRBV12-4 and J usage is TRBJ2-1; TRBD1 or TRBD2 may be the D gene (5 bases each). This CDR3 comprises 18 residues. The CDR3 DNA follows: TGTACCAGCAGTTTCCTTTTCGCTCCGGGGCCCTCCTACAATGAGCAGTTCTTC. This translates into CTSSFLFAPGPSYNEQFF.

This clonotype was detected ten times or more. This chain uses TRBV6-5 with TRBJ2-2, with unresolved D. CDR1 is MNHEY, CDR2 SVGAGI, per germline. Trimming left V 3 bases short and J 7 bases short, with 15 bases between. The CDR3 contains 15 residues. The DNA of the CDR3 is TGTGCCAGCAGTTATCGGAGTGGGCCACTCGGGGAGCTGTTTTTT. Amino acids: CASSYRSGPLGELFF.

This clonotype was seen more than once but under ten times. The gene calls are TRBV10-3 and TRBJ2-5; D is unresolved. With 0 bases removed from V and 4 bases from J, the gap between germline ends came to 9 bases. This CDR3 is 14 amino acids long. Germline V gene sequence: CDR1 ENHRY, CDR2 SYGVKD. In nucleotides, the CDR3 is TGTGCCATCAGTGAGTCGCGGAGTACAGAGACCCAGTACTTC. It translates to CAISESRSTETQYF.

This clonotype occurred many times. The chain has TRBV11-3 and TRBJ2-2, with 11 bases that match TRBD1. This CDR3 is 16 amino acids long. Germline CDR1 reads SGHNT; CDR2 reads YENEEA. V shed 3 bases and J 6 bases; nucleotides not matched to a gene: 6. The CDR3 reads CASSFRTGGAAGELFF. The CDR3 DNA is TGTGCCAGCAGCTTCCGGACAGGGGGCGCCGCCGGGGAGCTGTTTTTT.

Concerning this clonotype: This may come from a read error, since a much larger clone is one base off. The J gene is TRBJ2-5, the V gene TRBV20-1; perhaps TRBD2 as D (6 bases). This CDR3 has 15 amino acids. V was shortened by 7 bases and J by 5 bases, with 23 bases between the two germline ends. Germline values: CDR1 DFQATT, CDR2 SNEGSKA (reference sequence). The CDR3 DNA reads TGCAGTGGGCATGCCCGACTAGAGGAGGGGGAGACCCAGTACTTC. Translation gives CSGHARLEEGETQYF.

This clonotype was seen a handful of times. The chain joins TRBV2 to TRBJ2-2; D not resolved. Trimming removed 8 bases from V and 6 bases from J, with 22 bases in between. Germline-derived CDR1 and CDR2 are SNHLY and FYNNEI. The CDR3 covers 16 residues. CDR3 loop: CASSSDLTDLAGELFF. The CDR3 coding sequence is TGTGCCAGCTCGTCGGATCTCACAGACTTGGCCGGGGAGCTGTTTTTT.

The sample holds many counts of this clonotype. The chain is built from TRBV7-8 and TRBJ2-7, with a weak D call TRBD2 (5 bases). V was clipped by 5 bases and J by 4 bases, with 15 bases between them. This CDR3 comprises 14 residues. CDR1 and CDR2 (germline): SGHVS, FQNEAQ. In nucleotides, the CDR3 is TGTGCCAGCAGCCAGCAGGTTGGGAGATACGAGCAGTACTTC. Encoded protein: CASSQQVGRYEQYF.

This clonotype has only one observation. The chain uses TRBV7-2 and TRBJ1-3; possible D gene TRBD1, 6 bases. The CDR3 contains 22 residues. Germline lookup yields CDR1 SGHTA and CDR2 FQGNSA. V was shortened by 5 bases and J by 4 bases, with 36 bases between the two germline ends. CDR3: CASSLGYTRVGGRIESGNTIYF. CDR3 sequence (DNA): TGTGCCAGCAGCCTAGGATATACACGAGTCGGGGGGCGCATAGAATCGGGAAACACCATATATTTT.